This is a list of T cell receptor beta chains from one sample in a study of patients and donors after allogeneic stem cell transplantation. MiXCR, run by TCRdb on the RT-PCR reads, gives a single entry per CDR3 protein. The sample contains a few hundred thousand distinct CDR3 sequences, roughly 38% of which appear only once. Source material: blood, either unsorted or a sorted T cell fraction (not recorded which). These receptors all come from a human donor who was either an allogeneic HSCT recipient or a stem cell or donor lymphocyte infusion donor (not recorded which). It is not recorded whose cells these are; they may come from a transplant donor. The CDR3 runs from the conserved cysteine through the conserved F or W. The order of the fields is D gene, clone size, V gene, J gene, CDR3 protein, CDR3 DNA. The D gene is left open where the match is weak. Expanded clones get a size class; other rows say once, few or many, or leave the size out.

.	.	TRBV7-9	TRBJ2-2	CASSLESVTGELFF	TGTGCCAGCAGCTTAGAGTCCGTCACCGGGGAGCTGTTTTTT
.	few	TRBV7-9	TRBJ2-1	CASSPVGDSLYNEQFF	TGTGCCAGCAGCCCCGTCGGGGACTCTCTCTACAATGAGCAGTTCTTC
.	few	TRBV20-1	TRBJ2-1	CSARDLTGLTTSEQFF	TGCAGTGCTAGAGATTTAACGGGGCTAACTACAAGTGAGCAGTTCTTC
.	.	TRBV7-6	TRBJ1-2	CASSLAPSGVNYGYTF	TGTGCCAGCAGCTTAGCCCCATCGGGCGTAAACTATGGCTACACCTTC
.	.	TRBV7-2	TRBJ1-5	CASSLGAGLSQPQHF	TGTGCCAGCAGCTTAGGTGCCGGTCTTAGCCAGCCCCAGCATTTT
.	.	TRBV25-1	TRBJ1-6	CASSQGYYFHNSPLHF	TGTGCCAGCAGTCAGGGATACTACTTCCATAATTCACCCCTCCACTTT
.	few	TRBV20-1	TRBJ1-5	CSARVTGKYSNQPQHF	TGCAGTGCTAGAGTAACAGGGAAATATAGCAATCAGCCCCAGCATTTT
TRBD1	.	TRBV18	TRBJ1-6	CASSSQLRQGQRDSPLHF	TGTGCCAGCTCATCGCAGTTGAGACAGGGCCAGCGGGATTCACCCCTCCACTTT
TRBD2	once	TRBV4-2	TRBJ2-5	CASSQVGAGDQETQYF	TGTGCCAGCAGCCAAGTTGGAGCGGGGGACCAAGAGACCCAGTACTTC
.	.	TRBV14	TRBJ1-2	CASSQDRAGGYTF	TGTGCCAGCAGCCAAGACAGGGCCGGCGGCTACACCTTC
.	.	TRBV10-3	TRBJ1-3	CAISEGSSGNTIYF	TGTGCCATCAGTGAAGGTAGCTCTGGAAACACCATATATTTT
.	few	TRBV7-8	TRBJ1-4	CASSSLRVGNEKLFF	TGTGCCAGCAGCTCCCTTAGGGTAGGGAATGAAAAACTGTTTTTT
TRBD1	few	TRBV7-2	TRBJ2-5	CASSRDRGKETQYF	TGTGCCAGCAGCCGGGACAGGGGTAAAGAGACCCAGTACTTC
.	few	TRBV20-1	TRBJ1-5	CSAREGGDVWPQHF	TGCAGTGCTAGAGAAGGTGGGGACGTGTGGCCCCAGCATTTT
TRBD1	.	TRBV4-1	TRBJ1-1	CASSQDKGQGTEAFF	TGCGCCAGCAGCCAAGACAAGGGACAGGGCACTGAAGCTTTCTTT
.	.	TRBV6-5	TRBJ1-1	CASSHGRRERSTEAFF	TGTGCCAGCAGTCACGGACGGAGAGAAAGGAGCACTGAAGCTTTCTTT
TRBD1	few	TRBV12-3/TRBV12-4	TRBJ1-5	CASSQLQGGNQPQHF	TGTGCCAGCAGTCAATTACAGGGGGGGAATCAGCCCCAGCATTTT
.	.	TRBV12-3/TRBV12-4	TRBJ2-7	CASSLTGTEQYF	TGTGCCAGCAGTTTAACGGGGACCGAGCAGTACTTC
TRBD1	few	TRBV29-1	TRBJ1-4	CSVSNRGRGEKLFF	TGCAGCGTCTCAAACAGGGGGCGCGGGGAAAAACTGTTTTTT
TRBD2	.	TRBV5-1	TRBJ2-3	CASSLAPLLAVRDTQYF	TGCGCCAGCAGCTTGGCACCGTTACTAGCGGTTAGAGATACGCAGTATTTT
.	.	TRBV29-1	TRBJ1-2	CSVRTARKDGYTF	TGCAGCGTCAGGACCGCGCGTAAAGATGGCTACACCTTC
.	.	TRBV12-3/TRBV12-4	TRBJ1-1	CASNQAGGGAFF	TGTGCCAGCAACCAGGCGGGCGGAGGAGCTTTCTTT
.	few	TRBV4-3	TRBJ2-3	CASSQRLMADTQYF	TGCGCCAGCAGCCAACGACTGATGGCAGATACGCAGTATTTT
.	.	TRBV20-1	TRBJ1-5	CSASSSHGQPQHF	TGCAGTGCTAGTAGTTCCCACGGTCAGCCCCAGCATTTT
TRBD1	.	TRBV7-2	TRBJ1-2	CASSLVRQGLGYTF	TGTGCCAGCAGCTTAGTACGACAGGGTCTTGGCTACACCTTC
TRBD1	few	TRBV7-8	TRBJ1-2	CASSLGNRGLSYGYTF	TGTGCCAGCAGCTTAGGAAACAGGGGGCTCAGCTATGGCTACACCTTC
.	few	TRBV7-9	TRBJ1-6	CASTSRQAVNSPLHF	TGTGCCAGCACCTCGAGACAAGCCGTAAATTCACCCCTCCACTTT
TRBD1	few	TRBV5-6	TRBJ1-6	CASSPSRGWSGQNSPLHF	TGTGCCAGCAGCCCGTCCCGGGGGTGGTCGGGACAGAATTCACCCCTCCACTTT
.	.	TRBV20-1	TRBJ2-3	CSARDLEADTQYF	TGCAGTGCTAGAGATTTAGAGGCGGATACGCAGTATTTT
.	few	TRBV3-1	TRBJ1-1	CASSQRGSLTPTEAFF	TGTGCCAGCAGCCAAAGGGGGAGTTTGACACCCACTGAAGCTTTCTTT
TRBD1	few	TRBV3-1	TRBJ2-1	CASSPRQGKEFF	TGTGCCAGCAGCCCGAGACAGGGTAAAGAGTTCTTC
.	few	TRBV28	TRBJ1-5	CASSLDDQPQHF	TGTGCCAGCAGCCTGGATGATCAGCCCCAGCATTTT
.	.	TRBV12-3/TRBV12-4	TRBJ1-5	CASSFSQGNNQPQHF	TGTGCCAGCAGTTTTTCGCAGGGGAACAATCAGCCCCAGCATTTT
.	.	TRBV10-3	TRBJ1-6	CAISESRNSPLHF	TGTGCCATCAGTGAGTCTCGTAATTCACCCCTCCACTTT
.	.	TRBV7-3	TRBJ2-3	CASSAAGGGDTQYF	TGTGCCAGCAGCGCCGCTGGAGGGGGAGATACGCAGTATTTT
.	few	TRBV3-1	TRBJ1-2	CASSQGRTWEGYGYTF	TGTGCCAGCAGCCAAGGAAGAACCTGGGAAGGCTATGGCTACACCTTC
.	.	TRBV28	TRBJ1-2	CASGGAANFYGYTF	TGTGCCAGCGGAGGAGCAGCCAACTTCTATGGCTACACCTTC
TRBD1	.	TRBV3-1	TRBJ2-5	CASSQTGDRYQETQYF	TGTGCCAGCAGCCAGACAGGGGATCGGTACCAAGAGACCCAGTACTTC
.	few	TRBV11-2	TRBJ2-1	CASSLVTGYNEQFF	TGTGCCAGCAGCTTAGTAACAGGCTACAATGAGCAGTTCTTC
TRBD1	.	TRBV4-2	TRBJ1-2	CASSPEGARGYGYTF	TGTGCCAGCAGCCCAGAGGGGGCGCGCGGCTATGGCTACACCTTC
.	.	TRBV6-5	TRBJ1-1	CASSYQGPRGSEAFF	TGTGCCAGCAGTTACCAGGGCCCGAGGGGCTCTGAAGCTTTCTTT
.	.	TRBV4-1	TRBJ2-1	CASSQEGRRLHNEQFF	TGCGCCAGCAGCCAAGAGGGGAGGAGATTGCACAATGAGCAGTTCTTC
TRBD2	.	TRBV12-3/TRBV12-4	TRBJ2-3	CASSPVDGGVNTQYF	TGTGCCAGCAGTCCTGTGGACGGGGGGGTAAATACGCAGTATTTT
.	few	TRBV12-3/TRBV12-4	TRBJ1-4	CASSPRGGFNEKLFF	TGTGCCAGCAGTCCCCGGGGGGGTTTTAATGAAAAACTGTTTTTT
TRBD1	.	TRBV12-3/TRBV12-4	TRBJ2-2	CASSSTGAGELFF	TGTGCCAGCAGTTCCACAGGGGCCGGGGAGCTGTTTTTT
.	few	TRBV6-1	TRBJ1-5	CASSDWQGHSNQPQHF	TGTGCCAGCAGTGATTGGCAGGGGCATAGCAATCAGCCCCAGCATTTT
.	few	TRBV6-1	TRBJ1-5	CASKRGQPQHF	TGTGCCAGCAAAAGAGGTCAGCCCCAGCATTTT
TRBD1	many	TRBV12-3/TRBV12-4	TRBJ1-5	CASSPGTGNQPQHF	TGTGCCAGCAGTCCCGGGACAGGCAATCAGCCCCAGCATTTT
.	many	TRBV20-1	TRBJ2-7	CSAGSVIPYEQYF	TGCAGTGCTGGGTCGGTTATCCCCTACGAGCAGTACTTC
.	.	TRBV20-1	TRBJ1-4	CSASMAGVEKLFF	TGCAGTGCTAGTATGGCAGGGGTAGAAAAACTGTTTTTT
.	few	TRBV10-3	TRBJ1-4	CAISEEDNEKLFF	TGTGCCATCAGTGAGGAGGACAATGAAAAACTGTTTTTT
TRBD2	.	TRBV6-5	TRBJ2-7	CASSYQIAGGYYEQYF	TGTGCCAGCAGTTACCAAATAGCGGGGGGGTACTACGAGCAGTACTTC
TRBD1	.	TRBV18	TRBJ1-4	CASSPTGTGGEKLFF	TGTGCCAGCTCACCAACCGGGACAGGAGGAGAAAAACTGTTTTTT
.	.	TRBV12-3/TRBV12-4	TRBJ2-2	CASSLAGTGELFF	TGTGCCAGCAGTTTAGCGGGCACCGGGGAGCTGTTTTTT